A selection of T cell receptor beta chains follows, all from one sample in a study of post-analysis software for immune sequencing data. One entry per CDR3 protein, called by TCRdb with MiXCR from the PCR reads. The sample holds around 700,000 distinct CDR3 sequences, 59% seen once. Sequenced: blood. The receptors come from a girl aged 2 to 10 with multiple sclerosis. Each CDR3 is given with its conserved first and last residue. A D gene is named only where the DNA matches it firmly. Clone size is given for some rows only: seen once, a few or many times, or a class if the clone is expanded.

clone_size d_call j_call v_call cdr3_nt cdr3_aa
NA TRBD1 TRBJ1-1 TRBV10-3 TGTGCCACGGAAGGGGGCAACAGGGCGAACACTGAAGCTTTCTTT CATEGGNRANTEAFF
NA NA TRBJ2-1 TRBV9 TGTGCCAGCAGCGTAGCCGCAGGGCCCCTCTACAATGAGCAGTTCTTC CASSVAAGPLYNEQFF
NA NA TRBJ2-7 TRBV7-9 TGTGCCAGCAGCCCCAAGACCAGGGTATACGAGCAGTACTTC CASSPKTRVYEQYF
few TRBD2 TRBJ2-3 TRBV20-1 TGCAGTGCTGGAACTCGTCGGGAGGGAGATACGCAGTATTTT CSAGTRREGDTQYF
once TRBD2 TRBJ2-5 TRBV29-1 TGCAGCGTTGAAGAAGTTCCAGCGGGGGTATATAAAGGAACCCAGTACTTC CSVEEVPAGVYKGTQYF
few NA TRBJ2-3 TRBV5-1 TGCGCCAGCAGCTTGGTGGACACGGGCCAGTATTTT CASSLVDTGQYF
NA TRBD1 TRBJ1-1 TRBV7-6 TGTGCCAGCAGCCCTAACAGGGGGGACGGAGGTACCACTGAAGCTTTCTTT CASSPNRGDGGTTEAFF
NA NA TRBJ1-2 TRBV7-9 TGTGCCAGCAGCTTGGGCACAACTAACTATGGCTACACCTTC CASSLGTTNYGYTF
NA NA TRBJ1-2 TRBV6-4 TGTGCCAGCAGTGACGAGGCAGGGGCTGGCTACACCTTC CASSDEAGAGYTF
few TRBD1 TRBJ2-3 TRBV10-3 TGTGCCATCAGCGCAACCGGGACAGTCACAGATACGCAGTATTTT CAISATGTVTDTQYF
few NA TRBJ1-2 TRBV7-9 TGTGCCAGCTTGGGGATAGATGGCTACACCTTC CASLGIDGYTF
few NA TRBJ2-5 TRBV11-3 TGTGCCAGCAGCCCCGGGACGGGATCCCAAGAGACCCAGTACTTC CASSPGTGSQETQYF
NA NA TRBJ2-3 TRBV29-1 TGCAGCGTTGAAGACCAAGGACGGGGCACAGATACGCAGTATTTT CSVEDQGRGTDTQYF
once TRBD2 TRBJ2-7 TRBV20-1 TGCAGTGCTAGGAGGCTAGCGGGGATCCTACGAGAGCAGTACTTC CSARRLAGILREQYF
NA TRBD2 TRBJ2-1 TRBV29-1 TGCAGCGTTGAAATAGCGGGGGGTTTGGATGAGCAGTTCTTC CSVEIAGGLDEQFF
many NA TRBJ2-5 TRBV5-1 TGTGCCAGCAGTTTGGGGGATCAAGAGACCCAGTACTTC CASSLGDQETQYF
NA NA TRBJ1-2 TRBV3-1 TGTGCCAGCAGCCACAGGGAGTTCTATGGCTACACCTTC CASSHREFYGYTF
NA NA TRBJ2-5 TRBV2 TGTGCCAGCAGTGAAGGGACCGTCGCCCCTAAAGAGACCCAGTACTTC CASSEGTVAPKETQYF
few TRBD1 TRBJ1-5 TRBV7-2 TGTGCCAGCAGCAATTCACAGGGGAATCAGCCCCAGCATTTT CASSNSQGNQPQHF
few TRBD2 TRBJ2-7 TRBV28 TGTGCCAGCAGTCAGACTAGCGGGACCTACGAGCAGTACTTC CASSQTSGTYEQYF
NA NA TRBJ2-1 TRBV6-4 TGTGCCAGCAGTGTGGGAGACGGCTCCTACAATGAGCAGTTCTTC CASSVGDGSYNEQFF
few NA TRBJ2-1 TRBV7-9 TGTGCCAGCAGCCTCCTAGGACTGGGCGGGAATGAGCAGTTCTTC CASSLLGLGGNEQFF